The next 29 T cell receptor beta chains were all read from a single sample in a study of cytomegalovirus exposure and HLA in healthy donors. 60 Vbeta and 13 Jbeta primers were used in PCR. The assay was immunoSEQ multiplex PCR, and TCRdb's table has in-frame clones only and misses some. The sample holds around 20,000 clones, around 80% seen once. Material for sequencing was PBMCs. The receptors shown here come from a human donor in good health.

This sequence joins TRBV19 and TRBJ1-2, with D uncertain. Germline CDR1 is LNHDA and CDR2 is SQIVND (reference sequence). The CDR3 covers 13 residues. V was cut by 7 bases and J by 4 bases, with 13 bases left in between. The CDR3 loop is CASKGRGGYGYTF. The CDR3 nucleotides are TGTGCCAGTAAGGGCAGAGGAGGCTATGGCTACACCTTC. The full variable domain, with the rest looked up from reference TRBV19 and TRBJ1-2, is DGGITQSPKYLFRKEGQNVTLSCEQNLNHDAMYWYRQDPGQGLRLIYYSQIVNDFQKGDIAEGYSVSREKKESFPLTVTSAQKNPTAFYLCASKGRGGYGYTFGSGTRLTVV.

The rearrangement joins TRBV6-5 to TRBJ2-3; TRBD1 is a possible D gene (6 bases). The germline V gene has CDR1 MNHEY and CDR2 SVGAGI. The CDR3 runs to 14 residues. Trimming removed 4 bases from V and 1 base from J, with 9 bases in between. The CDR3, as DNA: TGTGCCAGCAGTTTAAGACAGGGCACAGATACGCAGTATTTT. It specifies CASSLRQGTDTQYF.

V gene TRBV19 combines with J gene TRBJ2-7; weak D call: TRBD1 (5 bases). The CDR3 totals 14 residues. CDR1 LNHDA and CDR2 SQIVND come from the germline V gene (reference sequence). The V gene lost 3 bases and the J gene lost 4 bases, with 13 bases spanning the gap. Written as DNA, the CDR3 is TGTGCCAGTAGTATGGGGCCTTGGCGGTACGAGCAGTACTTC. It yields the protein CASSMGPWRYEQYF.

The V and J genes are TRBV6-5 and TRBJ1-1; no definite D call. The CDR3 runs 12 residues. Germline assignment: CDR1 MNHEY and CDR2 SVGAGI. Trimming pared 5 bases from V and 0 bases from J, leaving 4 bases between. The DNA for the CDR3 is TGTGCCAGCAGTCGTTTGAACACTGAAGCTTTCTTT. It translates to CASSRLNTEAFF.

This clone was detected once. Given the absence of the conserved phenylalanine or tryptophan at the CDR3 end, a read error is likely. This chain joins TRBV10-3 and TRBJ1-1, with TRBD1 matching 7 bases. The CDR3 extends over 15 amino acids. V trimming: 4 bases; J trimming: 1 base; junction bases outside the gene matches: 6. Germline loops: CDR1 ENHRY, CDR2 SYGVKD. Written as DNA, the CDR3 is TGTGCCATCAGTGGAACAGGGGTCCCGAACACTGAAGCTTTCTCT. Residues: CAISGTGVPNTEAFS.

The chain employs TRBV7-9 and TRBJ1-3; D unresolved. V lost 6 bases to trimming and J lost 0 bases, with 9 bases between them. Germline V gene lookup returns CDR1 SEHNR and CDR2 FQNEAQ (reference sequence). This CDR3 spans 14 amino acids. The CDR3 nucleotides read TGTGCCAGCAGTCAGGTCCGCTCTGGAAACACCATATATTTT. Translation: CASSQVRSGNTIYF. Full variable domain (outside the CDR3, taken from reference TRBV7-9 and TRBJ1-3): DTGVSQNPRHKITKRGQNVTFRCDPISEHNRLYWYRQTLGQGPEFLTYFQNEAQLEKSRLLSDRFSAERPKGSFSTLEIQRTEQGDSAMYLCASSQVRSGNTIYFGEGSWLTVV.

The chain links TRBV7-9 to TRBJ2-3; 13 bases are shared with TRBD2. This CDR3 spans 16 amino acids. Per germline, CDR1 SEHNR and CDR2 FQNEAQ (reference sequence). J gave up 7 bases and V 5 bases, and 9 bases lay outside the gene matches. CDR3 coding DNA: TGTGCCAGCAGCCCCCAACTAGCGGGGGGGCTTAATACGCAGTATTTT. This translates into CASSPQLAGGLNTQYF.

The J gene is TRBJ2-7, the V gene TRBV19; perhaps TRBD1 as D (6 bases). The V gene lost 4 bases and the J gene lost 3 bases, with 16 bases spanning the gap. The CDR3 length is 15 residues. Germline CDR1 is LNHDA and CDR2 is SQIVND (reference sequence). CDR3 bases: TGTGCCAGTAGTAAAGACAGAGGGGGTTACTACGAGCAGTACTTC. It specifies CASSKDRGGYYEQYF.

V and J are TRBV7-9 and TRBJ1-1; perhaps TRBD1 as D (6 bases). CDR1 is SEHNR and CDR2 is FQNEAQ in the germline V gene (reference sequence). The V and J ends lost 5 bases and 5 bases respectively, with 15 bases between them. The CDR3 loop spans 14 amino acids. Here the CDR3 DNA reads TGTGCCAGCAGCCTGGTACAGGGCCCTACTGAAGCTTTCTTT. This encodes CASSLVQGPTEAFF.

This chain joins TRBV18 and TRBJ2-5; D is ambiguous. With the DNA end fitting TRBJ2-7 better, the J assignment may be wrong. The CDR3 is made up of 13 amino acids. Germline V gene lookup returns CDR1 KGHSH and CDR2 LQKENI. The CDR3, as DNA: TGTGCCAGCTCATCTATCGGTGATTACGAGCAGTACTTC. Its protein is CASSSIGDYEQYF.

The chain uses TRBV20-1 and TRBJ1-1; TRBD1 matches 7 bases. Germline V gene lookup returns CDR1 DFQATT and CDR2 SNEGSKA (reference sequence). The CDR3 covers 10 residues. V shed 7 bases, J shed 8 bases, and the junction held 4 bases outside the gene matches. CDR3 in DNA: TGCAGTGGGGGGGACAGAGAAGCTTTCTTT. Translation: CSGGDREAFF.

The rearrangement joins TRBV6-5 to TRBJ1-2; the match to TRBD1 covers 7 bases. The CDR3 contains 14 residues. The germline V gene encodes CDR1 MNHEY and CDR2 SVGAGI. V trimming: 6 bases; J trimming: 4 bases; junction bases outside the gene matches: 8. The CDR3: CASRSQGRAYGYTF. Written as DNA, the CDR3 is TGTGCCAGCAGGTCACAGGGGCGGGCCTATGGCTACACCTTC.

J is TRBJ2-5 and V is TRBV5-1; 10 bases align to TRBD1. The J call is uncertain, as TRBJ2-7 better fits the DNA end. Germline-derived CDR1 and CDR2 are SGHRS and YFSETQ. The CDR3 extends over 15 amino acids. CDR3 nucleotides: TGCGCCAGCAGCCCCTTACGGACAGGGGGCTACGAGCAGTACTTC. Translated, it gives CASSPLRTGGYEQYF.

The V call is TRBV11-2, the J call TRBJ1-2; 10 bases are shared with TRBD1. The germline CDR1 and CDR2 sequences are SGHAT and FQNNGV. The CDR3 spans 17 residues. J lost 7 bases, V lost 3 bases, and 14 bases had no gene match. The CDR3 spells CASSFGPGQGVLGGYTF. CDR3 sequence (DNA): TGTGCCAGCAGCTTCGGCCCCGGACAGGGGGTTCTGGGTGGCTACACCTTC.

V usage is TRBV6-6 and J usage is TRBJ1-2; the D gene is possibly TRBD1 (5 bases). Germline CDR1 MNHNY, CDR2 SVGAGI (reference sequence). The CDR3 length is 13 residues. The germline V and J ends were trimmed by 6 bases and 4 bases, with 12 bases remaining between them. The CDR3: CASRARDSYGYTF. In DNA, the CDR3 is TGTGCCAGCAGAGCACGGGACTCCTATGGCTACACCTTC.

The V gene is TRBV5-5, the J gene TRBJ2-1; no clear D. CDR3 length: 13 amino acids. Deletions cut 6 bases from V and 7 bases from J, with 14 bases between. Per germline, CDR1 SGHKS and CDR2 YYEKEE (reference sequence). CDR3 loop: CASKRRSVNEQFF. The CDR3 DNA follows: TGTGCCAGCAAACGCCGCAGTGTGAATGAGCAGTTCTTC.

CDR3 residues: CAWSRGLQPNQPQHF. In nucleotides, the CDR3 is TGTGCCTGGAGTAGGGGGCTTCAGCCCAATCAGCCCCAGCATTTT. The chain carries TRBV30 and TRBJ1-5; TRBD1 aligns across 7 bases. CDR1 and CDR2 from the germline V gene are GTSNPN and SVGIG (reference sequence). This CDR3 is 15 amino acids long. After removal of 2 bases from V and 3 bases from J, the junction contained 7 bases not matched to a gene. Full variable domain (remainder filled in from reference TRBV30 and TRBJ1-5): SQTIHQWPATLVQPVGSPLSLECTVEGTSNPNLYWYRQAAGRGLQLLFYSVGIGQISSEVPQNLSASRPQDRQFILSSKKLLLSDSGFYLCAWSRGLQPNQPQHFGDGTRLSIL.

The rearrangement links TRBV9 to TRBJ2-1, with TRBD2 matching 12 bases. This CDR3 comprises 19 residues. Trimming at V came to 4 bases and at J to 0 bases, leaving 11 bases not matched to a gene. CDR1 is SGDLS and CDR2 is YYNGEE in the germline V gene. CDR3 amino acids: CASSPKTSGGPSSYNEQFF. CDR3 DNA: TGTGCCAGCAGCCCAAAGACTAGCGGGGGCCCTAGCTCCTACAATGAGCAGTTCTTC.

This clone was seen just once. The chain couples TRBV5-5 to TRBJ2-6, with a weak D call TRBD1 (6 bases). Germline V gene lookup returns CDR1 SGHKS and CDR2 YYEKEE (reference sequence). This CDR3 is built from 16 residues. V lost 3 bases, J lost 1 base, and 11 bases lay in between. CDR3 DNA sequence: TGTGCCAGCAGCTCGCTGACAGGTTCTGGGGCCAACGTCCTGACTTTC. Its translation: CASSSLTGSGANVLTF.

The gene calls are TRBV18 and TRBJ1-4, with no clear D. Per the germline V gene, CDR1 is KGHSH and CDR2 is LQKENI. The CDR3 is 15 residues long. The germline V and J ends were trimmed by 5 bases and 4 bases, with 14 bases remaining between them. CDR3 loop: CASSTQAPLNEKLFF. The CDR3 nucleotides are TGTGCCAGCTCAACTCAGGCTCCGCTTAATGAAAAACTGTTTTTT. The whole variable domain, filled in from reference TRBV18 and TRBJ1-4, reads NAGVMQNPRHLVRRRGQEARLRCSPMKGHSHVYWYRQLPEEGLKFMVYLQKENIIDESGMPKERFSAEFPKEGPSILRIQQVVRGDSAAYFCASSTQAPLNEKLFFGSGTQLSVL.

The chain carries TRBV30 and TRBJ1-5, with D possibly matching TRBD1 (5 bases). V was pared by 4 bases and J by 2 bases, with 15 bases between. Germline-derived CDR1 and CDR2 are GTSNPN and SVGIG (reference sequence). The CDR3 loop spans 15 amino acids. Here the CDR3 DNA reads TGTGCCTGGAACCACCAGGGTACGCGCAATCAGCCCCAGCATTTT. This translates into CAWNHQGTRNQPQHF.

The chain has TRBV7-3 and TRBJ2-5, with 7 nucleotides matching TRBD2. The germline CDR1 and CDR2 sequences are SGHTA and FQGTGA. CDR3 length: 17 residues. The ends lost 6 bases at V and 0 bases at J; junction bases unmatched: 13. CDR3 bases: TGTGCCAGCAGGATGATGATTCGGACTAGGTACCAAGAGACCCAGTACTTC. Translation gives CASRMMIRTRYQETQYF.

The chain is built from TRBV7-9 and TRBJ2-7; TRBD2 matches 10 bases. Germline-derived CDR1 and CDR2 are SEHNR and FQNEAQ (reference sequence). V shed 1 base, J shed 3 bases, and the junction held 3 bases outside the gene matches. The CDR3 covers 15 residues. CDR3 amino acids: CASSLGASGGYEQYF. In nucleotides, the CDR3 is TGTGCCAGCAGCTTAGGGGCTAGCGGGGGCTACGAGCAGTACTTC.

This chain links TRBV5-4 with TRBJ2-3; D is perhaps TRBD2 (6 bases). CDR1 SGHNT and CDR2 YYREEE come from the germline V gene (reference sequence). Trimming took off 3 bases at V and 7 bases at J, with 21 bases between the two ends. The CDR3 totals 16 residues. In DNA, the CDR3 is TGTGCCAGCAGCTCCGCCGAGACTAGATCCTCTTATACGCAGTATTTT. This encodes CASSSAETRSSYTQYF.

The chain recombines TRBV2 with TRBJ2-1; the match to TRBD2 covers 7 bases. The CDR3 is 12 amino acids. J lost 13 bases, V lost 6 bases, and 9 bases had no gene match. Looked up from germline, CDR1 is SNHLY and CDR2 is FYNNEI. CDR3 protein: CASRGGEVYQFF. CDR3 sequence (DNA): TGTGCCAGCAGGGGGGGGGAGGTCTATCAGTTCTTC.

This chain joins TRBV5-5 and TRBJ2-2, with D perhaps TRBD2 (5 bases). Germline V gene lookup returns CDR1 SGHKS and CDR2 YYEKEE (reference sequence). The CDR3 totals 13 residues. Trimming pared 1 base from V and 7 bases from J, leaving 8 bases between. The CDR3 loop is CASSLIEGGELFF. The CDR3 bases are TGTGCCAGCAGCTTGATAGAGGGCGGGGAGCTGTTTTTT.

The table lists this clone with a few counts. This sequence joins TRBV7-2 and TRBJ1-1, with TRBD1 identical over 9 bases. V gave up 5 bases and J gave up 8 bases; unmatched junction bases: 12. CDR1 SGHTA and CDR2 FQGNSA come from the germline V gene. There are 15 residues in the CDR3. CDR3 protein: CASSLSSGDRVEAFF. CDR3 DNA: TGTGCCAGCAGCCTATCCTCTGGGGACAGGGTAGAAGCTTTCTTT. Based on the CDR3 plus reference TRBV7-2 and TRBJ1-1, the full variable domain is GAGVSQSPSNKVTEKGKDVELRCDPISGHTALYWYRQSLGQGLEFLIYFQGNSAPDKSGLPSDRFSAERTGGSVSTLTIQRTQQEDSAVYLCASSLSSGDRVEAFFGQGTRLTVV.

The chain combines TRBV6-1 with TRBJ1-3; 10 nucleotides match TRBD1. The CDR3 loop spans 15 amino acids. Germline CDR1 is MNHNS and CDR2 is SASEGT. J gave up 2 bases and V 6 bases, and 4 bases lay outside the gene matches. The CDR3 coding sequence is TGTGCCAGCAGCACAGACAGGGGGCCTGGAAACACCATATATTTT. Amino acid sequence: CASSTDRGPGNTIYF.

With regard to this clone: As the CDR3 is not closed by the conserved phenylalanine or tryptophan, this likely results from a read error. V usage is TRBV7-3 and J usage is TRBJ1-2; TRBD1 might be the D (6 bases). Trimming cost V 2 bases and J 6 bases, with 16 bases left between them. This CDR3 is 15 amino acids long. Germline loops: CDR1 SGHTA, CDR2 FQGTGA. CDR3 amino acids: CASSLEGGRLDGYTL. In DNA form, the CDR3 reads TGTGCCAGCAGCTTAGAAGGGGGAAGATTGGATGGCTACACCCTC.